Following are 23 T cell receptor beta chains from one sample sequenced in a study of blood T cell repertoires in COVID-19. Method: immunoSEQ multiplex PCR; TCRdb's copy keeps in-frame clones and lacks some. The data hold some 110,000 clones, with roughly 91% observed a single time. Sequenced sample: peripheral blood. The receptors here all came from a human donor in a cohort sampled during active COVID-19.

The chain uses TRBV11-2 and TRBJ2-3, with TRBD2 as a possible D gene (5 bases). The germline V gene has CDR1 SGHAT and CDR2 FQNNGV. The ends were cut back, 5 bases at V and 0 bases at J, with 15 bases in the middle. This CDR3 has 16 amino acids. The CDR3 region has the DNA TGTGCCAGCAGCACCGGTGGGAGCGCAAGCACAGATACGCAGTATTTT. Translation: CASSTGGSASTDTQYF.

Only a few counts were recorded for this clone. The chain is built from TRBV9 and TRBJ2-5; 11 positions agree with TRBD2. CDR3 length: 15 amino acids. CDR1 is SGDLS, CDR2 YYNGEE, per germline. Trimming at V came to 0 bases and at J to 5 bases, leaving 3 bases not matched to a gene. The CDR3 sequence: CASSVAASGGETQYF. The CDR3 coding sequence is TGTGCCAGCAGCGTAGCGGCTAGCGGGGGGGAGACCCAGTACTTC.

This chain connects TRBV5-1 to TRBJ1-3; no clear D. CDR1 is SGHRS and CDR2 is YFSETQ in the germline V gene. V was cut by 0 bases and J by 0 bases, with 10 bases left in between. This CDR3 is built from 16 residues. CDR3 residues: CASSLDIARSGNTIYF. Written as DNA, the CDR3 is TGCGCCAGCAGCTTGGACATAGCGCGCTCTGGAAACACCATATATTTT.

CDR3 nucleotides: TGTGCCAGCAGCTTAATGTCATTGGATACGCAGTATTTT. It encodes CASSLMSLDTQYF. The rearrangement joins TRBV7-3 to TRBJ2-3; unclear D gene. With 1 base removed from V and 6 bases from J, the gap between germline ends came to 8 bases. The CDR3 extends over 13 amino acids. Looked up from germline, CDR1 is SGHTA and CDR2 is FQGTGA.

The rearrangement joins TRBV28 to TRBJ1-1; D is uncertain. Germline loops: CDR1 MDHEN, CDR2 SYDVKM. V lost 6 bases and J lost 0, with 11 bases in between. The CDR3 loop spans 14 amino acids. CDR3 coding DNA: TGTGCCAGCAGCCCCCCAACACTGAACACTGAAGCTTTCTTT. Amino acids: CASSPPTLNTEAFF.

The rearrangement uses TRBV5-1 and TRBJ1-2; 9 positions match TRBD1. The germline gives CDR1 SGHRS, CDR2 YFSETQ. The J segment lost 4 bases and the V segment lost 4 bases, leaving 8 bases of the junction unmatched. CDR3 length: 15 amino acids. The CDR3 DNA is TGCGCCAGCAGCCCCGCCTCGGGACAGGGCTATGGCTACACCTTC. As protein: CASSPASGQGYGYTF.

The DNA for the CDR3 is TGTGCCAGCAGTTTAACAGGGGGGAACTACGAGCAGTACTTC. Translation: CASSLTGGNYEQYF. This chain connects TRBV28 to TRBJ2-7; TRBD1 agrees at 8 bases. In germline, CDR1 is MDHEN, CDR2 SYDVKM. CDR3 size: 14 residues. V trimming: 2 bases; J trimming: 3 bases; junction bases outside the gene matches: 3.

V usage is TRBV10-1 and J usage is TRBJ2-1; 10 positions match TRBD2. Looked up from germline, CDR1 is WNHNN and CDR2 is SYGVQD (reference sequence). Unmatched junction bases numbered 10, after V lost 3 bases and J lost 8 bases. This CDR3 comprises 16 residues. In DNA form, the CDR3 reads TGCGCCAGCAGTGACACGTCGACTAGCGGGCATCATGAGCAGTTCTTC. It specifies CASSDTSTSGHHEQFF.

This clone has just one count. The chain has TRBV28 and TRBJ2-7; a weak D match, TRBD2 (6 bases). This CDR3 contains 15 residues. Germline V lookup: CDR1 MDHEN, CDR2 SYDVKM. The V and J ends lost 3 bases and 1 base respectively, with 13 bases between them. CDR3 DNA: TGTGCCAGCAGTTTTCTTAGCGGAGGTTCCTACGAGCAGTACTTC. Its translation: CASSFLSGGSYEQYF.

The genes are TRBV10-1 and TRBJ1-1, with D unclear. With 2 bases removed from V and 3 bases from J, the gap between germline ends came to 7 bases. Germline V gene data show CDR1 as WNHNN and CDR2 as SYGVQD (reference sequence). The CDR3 is 13 residues long. CDR3 DNA sequence: TGCGCCAGCAGTGAGGCCGCGTACACTGAAGCTTTCTTT. This gives the protein CASSEAAYTEAFF.

The CDR3 coding sequence is TGTGCCAGCATCGGGACAGCTGGGGCCCAGTACTTC. Its translation: CASIGTAGAQYF. The chain combines TRBV6-5 with TRBJ2-5; 7 positions agree with TRBD1. J gave up 9 bases and V 7 bases, and 8 bases lay outside the gene matches. The germline gives CDR1 MNHEY, CDR2 SVGAGI. There are 12 residues in the CDR3.

This sequence joins TRBV24-1 and TRBJ2-7; 9 bases align to TRBD1. The CDR3 sequence is 15 residues long. Losses at the gene ends were 4 bases for V and 2 bases for J; bases not matched to a gene: 5. The germline gives CDR1 KGHDR, CDR2 SFDVKD. The CDR3 DNA follows: TGTGCCACCAGTGAGGGGACAGGGCGCCCCTACGAGCAGTACTTC. Its translation: CATSEGTGRPYEQYF.

Comment on this clone: One end of the junction varies from germline; a read error may be responsible. J is TRBJ2-5 and V is TRBV7-7; D is possibly TRBD2 (7 bases). CDR3 length equals 15 residues. Germline values: CDR1 SSHAT, CDR2 FNYEAQ (reference sequence). The CDR3 DNA follows: TGTGCTAGCAGCGTTGGGGGGGGCGGACAAGAGACCCAGTACTTC. It yields the protein CASSVGGGGQETQYF.

The rearrangement links TRBV6-5 to TRBJ1-1, with D perhaps TRBD1 (5 bases). Trimming removed 7 bases at V and 5 bases at J, with 11 bases between. Germline CDR1 reads MNHEY; CDR2 reads SVGAGI. This CDR3 is 12 amino acids long. The DNA of the CDR3 is TGTGCCAGCACCCTGGGGGGAACTGAAGCTTTCTTT. Encoded protein: CASTLGGTEAFF.

This chain links TRBV3-1 (or the pseudogene TRBV3-2) with TRBJ1-2; 8 bases fit TRBD1. CDR1 LGHDT and CDR2 YNNKEL come from the germline V gene (reference sequence). There are 14 residues in the CDR3. V trimming: 5 bases; J trimming: 2 bases; junction bases outside the gene matches: 4. The CDR3 loop is CASSETGDNYGYTF. Written as DNA, the CDR3 is TGTGCCAGCAGCGAGACAGGGGACAACTATGGCTACACCTTC.

This clone was seen just once. The rearrangement joins TRBV19 to TRBJ2-3, with 7 bases that match TRBD2. The CDR3 extends over 15 amino acids. Germline V CDR1 and CDR2: LNHDA, SQIVND (reference sequence). V was clipped by 6 bases and J by 9 bases; unmatched bases: 15. DNA of the CDR3: TGTGCCAGTAGAAGCGTAGCGGGCCCAAACGTAACGCAGTATTTT. Its protein product is CASRSVAGPNVTQYF.

This chain uses TRBV4-3 with TRBJ2-7; 9 positions agree with TRBD1. Germline V gene sequence: CDR1 LGHNA, CDR2 YSLEER. With 4 bases clipped from V and 6 bases from J, the junction kept 13 bases outside the gene matches. The CDR3 contains 16 residues. CDR3 coding DNA: TGCGCCAGCAGCCCCAATGAGGGGACAGGGAACAGCGAGCAGTACTTC. The encoded protein is CASSPNEGTGNSEQYF.

This rearrangement joins TRBV7-2 to TRBJ2-2, with 8 bases identical to TRBD1. The CDR3 consists of 16 residues. Germline assignment: CDR1 SGHTA and CDR2 FQGNSA. Trimming at V came to 1 base and at J to 5 bases, leaving 6 bases not matched to a gene. CDR3 DNA: TGTGCCAGCAGCTTAGTAGGGCAGGGGGCGACCGGGGAGCTGTTTTTT. Translating gives CASSLVGQGATGELFF.

The J gene is TRBJ1-4, the V gene TRBV9; TRBD1 aligns across 7 bases. The ends lost 2 bases at V and 5 bases at J; junction bases unmatched: 3. The CDR3 loop spans 14 amino acids. Germline CDR1 reads SGDLS; CDR2 reads YYNGEE. The CDR3: CASSVSRGNEKLFF. CDR3 sequence (DNA): TGTGCCAGCAGCGTGAGCAGGGGGAATGAAAAACTGTTTTTT. The full variable domain, with the rest looked up from reference TRBV9 and TRBJ1-4, is DSGVTQTPKHLITATGQRVTLRCSPRSGDLSVYWYQQSLDQGLQFLIQYYNGEERAKGNILERFSAQQFPDLHSELNLSSLELGDSALYFCASSVSRGNEKLFFGSGTQLSVL.

This clone has just one count. This rearrangement joins TRBV28 to TRBJ1-6, with D possibly being TRBD1 (6 bases). Trimming took 10 bases from V and 10 from J, leaving 14 bases between them. The CDR3 loop spans 12 amino acids. Germline loops: CDR1 MDHEN, CDR2 SYDVKM. The CDR3 region is CANRQVNSPLHF. DNA for the CDR3: TGTGCCAACCGACAGGTCAACTCACCCCTCCACTTT.

The chain carries TRBV7-8 and TRBJ1-2; weak D call: TRBD1 (5 bases). The CDR3 is made up of 14 amino acids. CDR1 is SGHVS, CDR2 FQNEAQ, per germline. V gave up 5 bases and J gave up 5 bases, with 15 bases separating them. CDR3 protein: CASSPGQPLYGYTF. As DNA, the CDR3 is TGTGCCAGCAGCCCAGGACAACCGTTATATGGCTACACCTTC.

The rearrangement uses TRBV6-1 and TRBJ1-4; the D gene is possibly TRBD1 (5 bases). Germline CDR1 is MNHNS and CDR2 is SASEGT. This CDR3 region has 16 residues. V was trimmed by 2 bases and J by 7 bases, leaving 17 bases between them. CDR3: CASSERSGTRVEKLFF. The DNA of the CDR3 is TGTGCCAGCAGTGAAAGGTCGGGGACTCGAGTTGAAAAACTGTTTTTT.

The chain carries TRBV28 and TRBJ2-3, with D possibly matching TRBD1 (6 bases). Trimming shortened V by 5 bases and J by 3 bases, and 18 bases separated the two germline ends. This CDR3 comprises 16 residues. Germline V lookup: CDR1 MDHEN, CDR2 SYDVKM. The CDR3, as DNA: TGTGCCAGCAGTGCTACTCGGGACACATTAACAGATACGCAGTATTTT. Its protein product is CASSATRDTLTDTQYF.